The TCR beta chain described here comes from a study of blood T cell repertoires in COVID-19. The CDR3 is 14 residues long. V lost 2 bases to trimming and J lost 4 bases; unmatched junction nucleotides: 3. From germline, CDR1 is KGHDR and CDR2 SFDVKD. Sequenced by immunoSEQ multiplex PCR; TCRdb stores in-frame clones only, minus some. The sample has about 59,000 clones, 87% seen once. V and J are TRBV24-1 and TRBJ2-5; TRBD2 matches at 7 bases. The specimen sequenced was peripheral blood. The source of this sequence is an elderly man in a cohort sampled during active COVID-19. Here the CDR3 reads CATSDSGRGETQYF. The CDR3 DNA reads TGTGCCACCAGTGATTCGGGGAGGGGAGAGACCCAGTACTTC.